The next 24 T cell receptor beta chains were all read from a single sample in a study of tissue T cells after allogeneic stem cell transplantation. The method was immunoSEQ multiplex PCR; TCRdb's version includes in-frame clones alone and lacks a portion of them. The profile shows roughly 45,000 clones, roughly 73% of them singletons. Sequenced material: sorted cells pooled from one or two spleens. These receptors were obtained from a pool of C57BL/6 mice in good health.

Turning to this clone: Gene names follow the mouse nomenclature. CDR3 sequence: CASSQDRAEVFF. The DNA read from the CDR3 is TGTGCCAGCAGCCAAGACAGGGCAGAAGTCTTC. V and J are TRBV2 and TRBJ1-1; the D gene is possibly TRBD1 (5 bases). With the read ending 1 residue before the CDR3 end, the germline J gene is used to fill in that end. Germline CDR1 LGHNA, CDR2 YSYQKL. The CDR3 is 12 amino acids. Trimming took 0 bases from V and 6 from J, leaving 5 bases between them.

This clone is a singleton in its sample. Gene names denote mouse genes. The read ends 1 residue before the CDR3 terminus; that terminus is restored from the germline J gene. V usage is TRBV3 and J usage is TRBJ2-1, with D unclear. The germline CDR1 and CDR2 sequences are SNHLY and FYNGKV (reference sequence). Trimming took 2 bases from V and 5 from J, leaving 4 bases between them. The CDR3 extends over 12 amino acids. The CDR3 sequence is CASSLTDAEQFF. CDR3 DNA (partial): TGTGCCAGCAGCTTAACAGATGCTGAGCAGTTC.

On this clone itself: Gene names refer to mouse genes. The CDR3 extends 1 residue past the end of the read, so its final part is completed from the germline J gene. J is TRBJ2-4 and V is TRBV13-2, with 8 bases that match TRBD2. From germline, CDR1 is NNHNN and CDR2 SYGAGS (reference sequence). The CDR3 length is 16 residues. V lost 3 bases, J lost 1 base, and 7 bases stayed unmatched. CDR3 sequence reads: CASGGNWGMGQNTLYF. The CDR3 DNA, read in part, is TGTGCCAGCGGTGGGAACTGGGGGATGGGTCAAAACACCTTGTAC.

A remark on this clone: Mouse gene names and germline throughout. The CDR3 bases that were read are TGTGCCAGCACTCCGGGACAGGGGTACACAGAAGTCTTC. Protein product: CASTPGQGYTEVF. The CDR3 in full is CASTPGQGYTEVFF. The chain couples TRBV14 to TRBJ1-1, with 10 bases fitting TRBD1. The CDR3 goes on 1 residue after the read ends, and that part is filled in from the germline J gene. Germline values: CDR1 SGHDT, CDR2 FRDEAV. The CDR3 runs to 14 residues. Losses at the gene ends were 6 bases for V and 3 bases for J; bases not matched to a gene: 5.

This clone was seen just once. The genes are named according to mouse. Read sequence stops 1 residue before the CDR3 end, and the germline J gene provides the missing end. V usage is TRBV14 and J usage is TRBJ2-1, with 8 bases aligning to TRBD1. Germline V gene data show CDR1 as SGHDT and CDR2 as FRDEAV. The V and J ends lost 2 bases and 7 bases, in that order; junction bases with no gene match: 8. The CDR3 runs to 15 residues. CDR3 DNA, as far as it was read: TGTGCCAGCAGTTTGAGGCAGGGGGCGAGAGCTGAGCAGTTC. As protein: CASSLRQGARAEQF. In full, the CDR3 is CASSLRQGARAEQFF.

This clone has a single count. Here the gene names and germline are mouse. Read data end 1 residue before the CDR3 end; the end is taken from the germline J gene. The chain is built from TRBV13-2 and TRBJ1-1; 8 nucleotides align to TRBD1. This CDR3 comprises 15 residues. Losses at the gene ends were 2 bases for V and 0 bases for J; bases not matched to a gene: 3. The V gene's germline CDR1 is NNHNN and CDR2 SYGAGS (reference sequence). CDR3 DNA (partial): TGTGCCAGCGGTGAGCAGGGGGCTGCAAACACAGAAGTCTTC. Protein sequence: CASGEQGAANTEVF. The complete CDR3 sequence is CASGEQGAANTEVFF.

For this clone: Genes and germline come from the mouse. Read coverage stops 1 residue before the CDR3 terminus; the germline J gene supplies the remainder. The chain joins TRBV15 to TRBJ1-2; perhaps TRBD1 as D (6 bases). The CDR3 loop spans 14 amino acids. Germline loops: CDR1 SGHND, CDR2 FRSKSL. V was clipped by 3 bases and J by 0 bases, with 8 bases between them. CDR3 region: CASSFGGPNSDYTF. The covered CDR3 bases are TGTGCCAGCAGTTTTGGGGGGCCAAACTCCGACTACACC.

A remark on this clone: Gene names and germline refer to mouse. The CDR3 loop is CASSPTSYEQYF. The DNA read from the CDR3 is TGTGCCAGCAGTCCGACAAGTTATGAACAGTAC. The chain uses TRBV19 and TRBJ2-7; D unresolved. The read ends 1 residue before the CDR3 terminus; that terminus is restored from the germline J gene. The CDR3 loop spans 12 amino acids. Germline-derived CDR1 and CDR2 are FNHDT and SITEND (reference sequence). The ends were cut back, 4 bases at V and 4 bases at J, with 9 bases in the middle. Full variable domain (rest looked up from reference TRBV19 and TRBJ2-7): GGIITQTPKFLIGQEGQKLTLKCQQNFNHDTMYWYRQDSGKGLRLIYYSITENDLQKGDLSEGYDASREKKSSFSLTVTSAQKNEMAVFLCASSPTSYEQYFGPGTRLTVL.

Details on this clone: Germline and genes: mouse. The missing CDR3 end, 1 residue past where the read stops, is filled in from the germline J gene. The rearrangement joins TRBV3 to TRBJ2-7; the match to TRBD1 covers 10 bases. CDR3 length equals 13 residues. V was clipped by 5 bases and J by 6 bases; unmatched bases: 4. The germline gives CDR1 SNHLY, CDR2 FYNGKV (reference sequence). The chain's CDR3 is CASSPGTGVEQYF. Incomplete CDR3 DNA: TGTGCCAGCAGCCCCGGGACAGGGGTTGAACAGTAC.

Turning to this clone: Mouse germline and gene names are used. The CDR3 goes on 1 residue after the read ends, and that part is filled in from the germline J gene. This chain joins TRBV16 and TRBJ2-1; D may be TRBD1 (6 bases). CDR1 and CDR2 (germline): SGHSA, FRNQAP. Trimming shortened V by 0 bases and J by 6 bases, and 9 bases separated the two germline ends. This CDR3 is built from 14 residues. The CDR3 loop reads CASSLDQGLAEQFF. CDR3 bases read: TGTGCAAGCAGCTTAGATCAGGGGCTTGCTGAGCAGTTC.

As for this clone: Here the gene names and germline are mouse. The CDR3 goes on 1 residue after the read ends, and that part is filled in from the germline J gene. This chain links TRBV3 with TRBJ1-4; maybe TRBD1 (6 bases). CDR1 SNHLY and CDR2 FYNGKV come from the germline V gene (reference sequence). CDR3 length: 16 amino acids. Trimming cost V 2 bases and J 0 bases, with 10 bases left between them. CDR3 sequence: CASSLTGRISNERLFF. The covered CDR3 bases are TGTGCCAGCAGCTTAACAGGGAGAATTTCCAACGAAAGATTATTT.

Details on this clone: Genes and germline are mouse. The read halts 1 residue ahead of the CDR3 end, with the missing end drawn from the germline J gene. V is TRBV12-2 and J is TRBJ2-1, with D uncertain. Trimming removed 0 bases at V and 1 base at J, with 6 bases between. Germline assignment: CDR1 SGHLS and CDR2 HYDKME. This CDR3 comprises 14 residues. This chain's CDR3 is CASSLAGNYAEQFF. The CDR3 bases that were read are TGTGCCAGCTCTCTCGCGGGGAACTATGCTGAGCAGTTC.

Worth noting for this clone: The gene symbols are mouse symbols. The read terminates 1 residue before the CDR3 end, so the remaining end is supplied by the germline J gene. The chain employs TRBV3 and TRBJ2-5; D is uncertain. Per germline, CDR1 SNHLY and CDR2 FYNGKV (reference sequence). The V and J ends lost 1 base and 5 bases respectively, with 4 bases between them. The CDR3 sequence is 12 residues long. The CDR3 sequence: CASSLEADTQYF. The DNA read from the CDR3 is TGTGCCAGCAGCTTAGAGGCAGACACCCAGTAC.

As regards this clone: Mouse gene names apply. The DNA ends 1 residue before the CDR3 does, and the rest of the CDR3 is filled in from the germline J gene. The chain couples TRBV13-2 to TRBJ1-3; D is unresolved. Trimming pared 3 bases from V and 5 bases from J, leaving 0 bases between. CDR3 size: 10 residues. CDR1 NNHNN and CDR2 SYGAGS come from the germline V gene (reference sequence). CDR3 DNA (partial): TGTGCCAGCGGTGGAAATACGCTCTAT. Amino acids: CASGGNTLY. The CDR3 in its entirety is CASGGNTLYF.

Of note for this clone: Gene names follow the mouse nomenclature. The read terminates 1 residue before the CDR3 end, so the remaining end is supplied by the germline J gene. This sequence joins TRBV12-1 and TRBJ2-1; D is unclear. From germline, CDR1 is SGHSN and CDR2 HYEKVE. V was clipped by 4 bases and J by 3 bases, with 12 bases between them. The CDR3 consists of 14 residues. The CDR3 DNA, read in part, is TGTGCCAGCTCCCCCTCTAGAGTCTATGCTGAGCAGTTC. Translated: CASSPSRVYAEQF. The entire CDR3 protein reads CASSPSRVYAEQFF.

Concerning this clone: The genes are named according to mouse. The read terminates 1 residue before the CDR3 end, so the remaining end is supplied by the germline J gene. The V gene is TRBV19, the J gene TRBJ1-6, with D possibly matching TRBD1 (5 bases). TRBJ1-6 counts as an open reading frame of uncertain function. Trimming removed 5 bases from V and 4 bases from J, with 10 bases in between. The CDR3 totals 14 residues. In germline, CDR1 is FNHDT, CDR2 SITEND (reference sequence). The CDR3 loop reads CASSLGQYNSPLYF. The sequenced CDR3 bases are TGTGCCAGCAGCCTTGGACAATATAATTCGCCCCTCTAC.

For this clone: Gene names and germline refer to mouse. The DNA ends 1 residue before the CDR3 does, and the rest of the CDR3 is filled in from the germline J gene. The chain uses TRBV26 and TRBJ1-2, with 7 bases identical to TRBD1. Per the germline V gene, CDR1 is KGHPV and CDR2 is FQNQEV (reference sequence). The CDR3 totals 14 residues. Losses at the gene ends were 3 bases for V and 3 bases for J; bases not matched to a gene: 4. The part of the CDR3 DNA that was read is TGTGCCAGCAGTCTAGACAGGGTGGACTCCGACTACACC. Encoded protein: CASSLDRVDSDYT. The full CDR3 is CASSLDRVDSDYTF. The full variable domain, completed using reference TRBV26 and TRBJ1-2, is NSKVIQTPRYLVKGQGQKAKMRCIPEKGHPVVFWYQQNKNNEFKFLINFQNQEVLQQIDMTEKRFSAECPSNSPCSLEIQSSEAGDSALYLCASSLDRVDSDYTFGSGTRLLVI.

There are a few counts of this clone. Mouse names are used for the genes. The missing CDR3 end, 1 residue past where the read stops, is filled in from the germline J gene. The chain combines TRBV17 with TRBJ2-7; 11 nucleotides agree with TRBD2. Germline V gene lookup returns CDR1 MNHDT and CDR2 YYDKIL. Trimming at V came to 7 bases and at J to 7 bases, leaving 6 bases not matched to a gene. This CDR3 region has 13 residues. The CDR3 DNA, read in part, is TGTGCTAGCAACCGGGACTGGGGGAGGGAACAGTAC. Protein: CASNRDWGREQY. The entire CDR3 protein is CASNRDWGREQYF.

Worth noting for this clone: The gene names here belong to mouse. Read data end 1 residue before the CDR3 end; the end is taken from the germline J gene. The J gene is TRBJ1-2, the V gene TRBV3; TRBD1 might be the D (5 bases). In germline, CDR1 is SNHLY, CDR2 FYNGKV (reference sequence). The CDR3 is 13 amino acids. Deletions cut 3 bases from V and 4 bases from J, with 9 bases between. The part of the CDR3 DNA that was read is TGTGCCAGCAGCTTGCGGGGCGCCTCCGACTACACC. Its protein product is CASSLRGASDYT. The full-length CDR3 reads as CASSLRGASDYTF.

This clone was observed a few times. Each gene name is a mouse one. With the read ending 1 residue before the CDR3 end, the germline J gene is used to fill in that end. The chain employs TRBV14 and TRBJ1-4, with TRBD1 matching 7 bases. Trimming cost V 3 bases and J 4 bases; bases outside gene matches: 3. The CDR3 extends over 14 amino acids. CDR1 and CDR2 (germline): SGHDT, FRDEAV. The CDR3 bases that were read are TGTGCCAGCAGTTCCGGGACAGACAACGAAAGATTATTT. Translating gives CASSSGTDNERLF. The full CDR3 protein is CASSSGTDNERLFF.

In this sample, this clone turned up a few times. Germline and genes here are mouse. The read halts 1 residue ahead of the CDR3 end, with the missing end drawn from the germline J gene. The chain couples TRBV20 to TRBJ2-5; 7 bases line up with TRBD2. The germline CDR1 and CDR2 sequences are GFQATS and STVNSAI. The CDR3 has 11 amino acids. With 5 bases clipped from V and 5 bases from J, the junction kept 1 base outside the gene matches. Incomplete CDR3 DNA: TGTGGTGCTTACTGGGGAGACACCCAGTAC. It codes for CGAYWGDTQY. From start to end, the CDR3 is CGAYWGDTQYF.

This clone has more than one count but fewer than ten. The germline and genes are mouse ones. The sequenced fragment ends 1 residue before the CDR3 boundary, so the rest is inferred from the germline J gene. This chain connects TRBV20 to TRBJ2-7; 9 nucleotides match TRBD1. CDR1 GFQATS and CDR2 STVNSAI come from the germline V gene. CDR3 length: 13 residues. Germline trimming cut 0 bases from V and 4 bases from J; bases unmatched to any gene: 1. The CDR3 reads CGARETGGYEQYF. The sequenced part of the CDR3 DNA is TGTGGTGCTAGGGAGACAGGGGGTTATGAACAGTAC.

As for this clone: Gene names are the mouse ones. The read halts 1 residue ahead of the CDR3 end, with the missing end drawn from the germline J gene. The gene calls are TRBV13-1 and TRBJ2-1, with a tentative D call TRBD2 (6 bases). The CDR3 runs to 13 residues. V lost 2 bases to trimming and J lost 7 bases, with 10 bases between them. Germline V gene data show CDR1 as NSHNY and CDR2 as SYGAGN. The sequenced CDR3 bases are TGTGCCAGCAGTGACCCAGACTGGGCTGAGCAGTTC. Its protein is CASSDPDWAEQF. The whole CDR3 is CASSDPDWAEQFF.

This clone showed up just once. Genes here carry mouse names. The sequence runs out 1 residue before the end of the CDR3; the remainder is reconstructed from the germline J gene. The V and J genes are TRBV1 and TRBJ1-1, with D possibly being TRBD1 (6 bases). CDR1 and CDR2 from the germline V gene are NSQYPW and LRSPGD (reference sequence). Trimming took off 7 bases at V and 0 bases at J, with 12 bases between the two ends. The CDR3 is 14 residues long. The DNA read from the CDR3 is TGCACCTGCACCCCCGGGACAACAAACACAGAAGTCTTC. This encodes CTCTPGTTNTEVF. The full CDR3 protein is CTCTPGTTNTEVFF.